The 8 T cell receptor beta chains below come from one sample, sequenced in a study of cytomegalovirus exposure and HLA in healthy donors. A multiplex PCR was run with 60 Vbeta primers and 13 Jbeta primers. The protocol was immunoSEQ multiplex PCR, while the TCRdb copy is restricted to in-frame clones and leaves out a portion. This sample has fewer than 200,000 clones, with 60% to 80% found just once. Input material: PBMCs. These receptors all come from a man aged 60 to 69 in good health and CMV-seronegative.

The chain combines TRBV28 with TRBJ2-1; 7 bases are a match to TRBD1. The ends lost 6 bases at V and 3 bases at J; junction bases unmatched: 8. The CDR3 contains 15 residues. Looked up from germline, CDR1 is MDHEN and CDR2 is SYDVKM. This CDR3 is CASSDENRGYNEQFF. The DNA for the CDR3 is TGTGCCAGCAGCGATGAAAACAGGGGCTACAATGAGCAGTTCTTC. Full variable domain (missing parts from reference TRBV28 and TRBJ2-1): DVKVTQSSRYLVKRTGEKVFLECVQDMDHENMFWYRQDPGLGLRLIYFSYDVKMKEKGDIPEGYSVSREKKERFSLILESASTNQTSMYLCASSDENRGYNEQFFGPGTRLTVL.

The sample holds a few counts of this clone. The V and J genes are TRBV18 and TRBJ2-3; 11 nucleotides agree with TRBD2. V lost 1 base to trimming and J lost 6 bases; unmatched junction nucleotides: 9. The germline CDR1 and CDR2 sequences are KGHSH and LQKENI. This CDR3 is built from 17 residues. The CDR3 nucleotides read TGTGCCAGCTCACCACTAGCGGGGGGGGCAAACCTGGATACGCAGTATTTT. This translates into CASSPLAGGANLDTQYF.

This clone was detected only once. CDR3 sequence (DNA): TGTGCCAGCAGAATGGGACAGGGGCGTTTCGGCTACACCTTC. Protein product: CASRMGQGRFGYTF. This sequence joins TRBV6-1 and TRBJ1-2; 10 bases match TRBD1. Germline-derived CDR1 and CDR2 are MNHNS and SASEGT. This CDR3 has 14 residues. With V trimmed by 6 bases and J by 8 bases, 9 bases remained unmatched.

The chain links TRBV2 to TRBJ2-7, with D possibly matching TRBD2 (5 bases). The V end was cut by 2 bases, the J end by 0 bases, with 11 bases between. Germline-derived CDR1 and CDR2 are SNHLY and FYNNEI. The CDR3 length is 15 residues. CDR3 nucleotide sequence: TGTGCCAGCAGTGAACTTGCGGGCAGCTCCTACGAGCAGTACTTC. Its protein is CASSELAGSSYEQYF.

The genes are TRBV29-1 and TRBJ2-7; 9 bases line up with TRBD1. CDR1 SQVTM and CDR2 ANQGSEA come from the germline V gene. J was trimmed by 6 bases and V by 7 bases; bases with no gene match: 10. The CDR3 consists of 13 residues. The DNA for the CDR3 is TGCAGCGCTATGGGGGACAGGGAGGGCGAGCAGTACTTC. Its protein product is CSAMGDREGEQYF.

This clone occurred a few times. The V gene is TRBV6-6, the J gene TRBJ2-7, with D tentatively TRBD2 (7 bases). The CDR3 loop spans 13 amino acids. The V and J ends lost 5 bases and 5 bases respectively, with 13 bases between them. The V gene's germline CDR1 is MNHNY and CDR2 SVGAGI (reference sequence). The DNA for the CDR3 is TGTGCCAGCAGTGCCGGGGGGCTCGACGAGCAGTACTTC. Encoded protein: CASSAGGLDEQYF.

The V gene is TRBV30, the J gene TRBJ1-2; 10 bases match TRBD1. The junction had 15 bases not matched to a gene; V was cut back by 0 bases and J by 11 bases. The CDR3 extends over 16 amino acids. CDR1 GTSNPN and CDR2 SVGIG come from the germline V gene (reference sequence). The CDR3: CAWSVQLGGTGATYTF. The CDR3 nucleotides read TGTGCCTGGAGTGTACAATTGGGCGGGACAGGGGCTACATACACCTTC.

The CDR3: CASSLGARDTDTQYF. The DNA of the CDR3 is TGTGCCAGCAGCTTAGGTGCCCGCGATACAGATACGCAGTATTTT. This chain links TRBV7-8 with TRBJ2-3, with no clear D. The CDR3 covers 15 residues. The V end was cut by 1 base, the J end by 3 bases, with 11 bases between. Looked up from germline, CDR1 is SGHVS and CDR2 is FQNEAQ.